Here is one T cell receptor (beta chain) with its context. Its antigen is still unknown. Base qualities are not at hand, and no much larger clone is one base apart. These data come from a study of T cell responses to AZD1222 COVID-19 vaccine (dated by TCRdb to the early 2020s). Regarding the complete study: AZD1222 recipients whose second dose came at about 4 weeks and those whose second dose came at about 12 weeks were combined into one group, since spike-specific TCR depth and breadth did not differ between the two schedules. TCR sequencing was performed for about 250 trial participants, of whom some 200 were given two doses of AZD1222 and some 25 were given two doses of MenACWY control vaccine. Trial participants were enrolled by age into subgroups of 18-55, 56-69 and 70-plus years, and around 140, 26 and 57 TCR-sequenced participants, respectively, were included in these subgroups.

The CDR3 regions of human TCRbeta chains were analyzed by immunosequencing. The source study handled its data this way. Repertoire TCRs were matched against a reference library of SARS-CoV-2-specific TCRs generated with the MIRA antigen-specificity platform. Breadth was defined as the fraction of unique TCRs that were SARS-CoV-2-associated, and depth was defined as the fraction of total T cells that were SARS-CoV-2-associated. Each spike-specific TCR was assigned to its reactive spike region and to a CD4 or CD8 class using the MIRA data. Log10-transformed breadth and depth values were compared by one-way ANOVA with Sidak's multiple comparisons tests. As stored in TCRdb, this immuneACCESS dataset retains in-frame rearrangements with V and J assigned. A fraction of the clones does not appear; measured against another copy, unresolved V genes explain less than half of the discrepancy, and the remainder lacks a known reason. That table furnishes V, J and clone size, whereas the DNA furnished D and trimming. The sample table contains tens of thousands of clones; only one count was recorded for roughly nine tenths of them. The top ten clones comprise approximately 30% of the sample.

There are 13 amino acids in the CDR3, from cysteine to phenylalanine inclusive. Just the 39-base CDR3 DNA is kept, in frame starting at base 1. As encoded in the germline V gene, CDR1 is MNHEY while CDR2 is SVGEGT. A distance of 7 bases separates the germline ends of V and J, which lose 4 bases and 1 base respectively. Results and caveats for the whole study, not just this receptor: Because no day 14 peak-response samples were available, the repertoires could be characterized only after the peak T cell response. Participants were mostly white British and included more females than males, and it was suggested by the authors that clonal diversity may have been underestimated. Vaccine-associated CD4 TCRs spanned the whole spike protein, with dominant responses in regions 160-218 and 743-854. Reportedly, almost half of the unique spike-specific TCRs recognized epitopes lying outside the regions that are mutated in the B.1.351 and B.1.1.7 variants. The 56-69-year group was small, and its depth increase did not reach significance, likely because of low power. Only 5 to 7 AZD1222 recipients were SARS-CoV-2 seropositive at baseline, limiting conclusions about previously exposed vaccinees. Spike-specific TCR breadth and depth rose significantly after two AZD1222 doses compared with day 0 and with MenACWY recipients.

In light of the paper, this sample's time point label describes: baseline before first vaccination. The vaccinee samples were drawn from two UK trials, COV001 and COV002, one of which was a single-blind randomized controlled phase 2/3 trial testing AZD1222 (ChAdOx1 nCoV-19) in healthy adults. For TCRbeta chain sequencing, PBMC samples from trial participants were taken at day 0 and at day 28 after the second dose. This clonotype was obtained from an adult in good health. In this chain, TRBV6-2 or TRBV6-3 is recombined with TRBJ2-5; the D gene cannot be named for sure. This specimen was peripheral blood, taken on day 0 of AZD1222 vaccination. The bases are TGTGCCAGCAGTTTGGCGCCCCAAGAGACCCAGTACTTC. It codes for CASSLAPQETQYF.